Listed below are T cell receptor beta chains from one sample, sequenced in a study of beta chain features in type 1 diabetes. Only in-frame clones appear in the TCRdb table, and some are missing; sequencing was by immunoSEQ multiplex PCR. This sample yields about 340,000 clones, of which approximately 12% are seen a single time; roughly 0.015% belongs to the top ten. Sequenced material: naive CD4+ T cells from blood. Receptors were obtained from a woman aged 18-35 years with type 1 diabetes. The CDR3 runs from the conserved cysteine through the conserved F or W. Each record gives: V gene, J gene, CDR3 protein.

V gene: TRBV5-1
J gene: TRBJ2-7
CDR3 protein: CASSEYWTANNYEQYF

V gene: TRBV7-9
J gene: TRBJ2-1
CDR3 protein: CASSFGLADYNEQFF

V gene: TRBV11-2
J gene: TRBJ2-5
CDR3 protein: CASSFSGGIGETQYF

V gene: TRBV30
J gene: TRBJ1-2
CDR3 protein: CAWVGGVSYGYTF

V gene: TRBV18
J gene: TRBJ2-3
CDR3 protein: CASSPPVQGARGTDTQYF

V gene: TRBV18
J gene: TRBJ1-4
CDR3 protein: CASSPPDSSNEKLFF

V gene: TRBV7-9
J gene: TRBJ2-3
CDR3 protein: CASSFWTSGVTTDTQYF

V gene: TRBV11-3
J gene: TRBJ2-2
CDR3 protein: CASSLDPSGRPGELFF

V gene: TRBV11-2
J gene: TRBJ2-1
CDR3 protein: CASSSPMSEQFF

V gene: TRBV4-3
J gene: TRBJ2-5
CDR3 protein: CASSQRLAGETQYF

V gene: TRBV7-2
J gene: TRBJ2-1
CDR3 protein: CASSLPGLAGGSSYNEQFF

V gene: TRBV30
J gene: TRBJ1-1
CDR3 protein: CAWNNMNTEAFF

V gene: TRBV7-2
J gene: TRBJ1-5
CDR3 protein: CASSLQGGNQPQHF